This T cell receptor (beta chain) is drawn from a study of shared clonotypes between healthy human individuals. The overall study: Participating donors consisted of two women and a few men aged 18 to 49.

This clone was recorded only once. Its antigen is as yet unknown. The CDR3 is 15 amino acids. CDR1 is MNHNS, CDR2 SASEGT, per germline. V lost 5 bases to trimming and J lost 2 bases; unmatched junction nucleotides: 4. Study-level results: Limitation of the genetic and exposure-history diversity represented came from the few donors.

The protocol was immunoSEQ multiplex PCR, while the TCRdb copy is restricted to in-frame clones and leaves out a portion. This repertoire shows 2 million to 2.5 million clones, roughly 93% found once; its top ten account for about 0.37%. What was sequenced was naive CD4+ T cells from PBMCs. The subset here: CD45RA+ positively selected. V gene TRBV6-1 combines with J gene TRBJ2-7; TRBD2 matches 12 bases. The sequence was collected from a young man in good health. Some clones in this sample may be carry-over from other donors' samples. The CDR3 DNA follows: TGTGCCAGCAGTACGGGACTAGCGGGCCCCTACGAGCAGTACTTC. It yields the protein CASSTGLAGPYEQYF.